The 22 T cell receptor beta chains presented below share a single source sample, sequenced in a study of cytomegalovirus exposure and HLA in healthy donors. This PCR relied on a set of 60 Vbeta primers and 13 Jbeta primers. Measured with immunoSEQ multiplex PCR; TCRdb has only the in-frame clones, and not every one. Found here are around 91,000 clones, about four fifths of them singletons; the top ten hold 2.1%. Input material: PBMCs. The receptors were gathered from a man younger than 35 in good health and CMV-seronegative.

This chain links TRBV5-6 with TRBJ2-1; 15 bases align to TRBD2. CDR1 is SGHDT, CDR2 YYEEEE, per germline. V dropped 6 bases and J dropped 7; count of bases not matched to a gene: 2. The CDR3 contains 14 residues. Written as DNA, the CDR3 is TGTGCCAGCAATGGACTAGCGGGAGGGAATGAGCAGTTCTTC. Translation: CASNGLAGGNEQFF.

CDR3 in DNA: TGTGCCAGCAGCTTACGGCAGGGGGGAGATAACACTGAAGCTTTCTTT. Its protein is CASSLRQGGDNTEAFF. The chain couples TRBV7-9 to TRBJ1-1; 7 bases are shared with TRBD1. V lost 2 bases to trimming and J lost 2 bases; unmatched junction nucleotides: 8. Germline CDR1 SEHNR, CDR2 FQNEAQ (reference sequence). The CDR3 extends over 16 amino acids.

The V and J genes are TRBV6-5 and TRBJ1-5; D ambiguous. The CDR3 totals 14 residues. Germline V gene lookup returns CDR1 MNHEY and CDR2 SVGAGI. V dropped 2 bases and J dropped 4 bases, with 9 bases sitting between them. The CDR3 nucleotides are TGTGCCAGCAGTTACGATCAGACTAATCAGCCCCAGCATTTT. Translating gives CASSYDQTNQPQHF.

The genes are TRBV4-1 and TRBJ2-3; D is possibly TRBD2 (5 bases). V was pared by 1 base and J by 0 bases, with 14 bases between. Germline CDR1 MGHRA, CDR2 YSYEKL. The CDR3 is 17 residues long. This chain's CDR3 is CASSQVDSSGSTDTQYF. CDR3 bases: TGCGCCAGCAGCCAAGTTGATTCGTCGGGGAGCACAGATACGCAGTATTTT.

The CDR3 nucleotides are TGTGCCAGCAGGACGTCCCAGGGGGCGCTTGTCGAGCAGTACTTC. Residues: CASRTSQGALVEQYF. V and J are TRBV28 and TRBJ2-7, with 8 bases lining up with TRBD1. Germline V CDR1 and CDR2: MDHEN, SYDVKM. With V trimmed by 6 bases and J by 6 bases, 13 bases remained unmatched. The CDR3 extends over 15 amino acids.

This clone has only a few counts. The chain joins TRBV4-1 to TRBJ2-1; weak D call: TRBD2 (6 bases). Trimming took 0 bases from V and 4 from J, leaving 16 bases between them. CDR3 length: 17 amino acids. Germline V CDR1 and CDR2: MGHRA, YSYEKL. CDR3 sequence reads: CASSQDHRPGEYNEQFF. The CDR3 coding sequence is TGCGCCAGCAGCCAAGACCACCGGCCGGGGGAGTACAATGAGCAGTTCTTC.

V and J are TRBV2 and TRBJ1-2; maybe TRBD1 (5 bases). Trimming cost V 3 bases and J 6 bases, with 11 bases left between them. Germline V lookup: CDR1 SNHLY, CDR2 FYNNEI. This CDR3 has 13 amino acids. CDR3 sequence: CASSEGGVDGYTF. DNA for the CDR3: TGTGCCAGCAGTGAGGGGGGAGTGGATGGCTACACCTTC.

The J gene is TRBJ2-3, the V gene TRBV6-1, with 11 positions matching TRBD2. Trimming at V came to 6 bases and at J to 6 bases, leaving 8 bases not matched to a gene. Per the germline V gene, CDR1 is MNHNS and CDR2 is SASEGT. This CDR3 has 15 residues. The CDR3 DNA reads as TGTGCCAGCAGAAAACTAGCGGGAGTGGGGGATACGCAGTATTTT. It encodes CASRKLAGVGDTQYF.

The genes are TRBV2 and TRBJ2-3; TRBD2 matches at 13 bases. The trim removed 4 bases at V and 4 bases at J, leaving 5 bases unmatched. The CDR3 spans 16 residues. Germline V lookup: CDR1 SNHLY, CDR2 FYNNEI. The CDR3 DNA is TGTGCCAGCAGTGCCGGGACTAGCGGGGCGGCAGATACGCAGTATTTT. As protein: CASSAGTSGAADTQYF.

The chain joins TRBV10-3 to TRBJ2-7; D uncertain. The CDR3 is 14 amino acids. Trimming removed 2 bases at V and 2 bases at J, with 10 bases between. CDR1 and CDR2 from the germline V gene are ENHRY and SYGVKD. This chain's CDR3 is CAISEVTPPYEQYF. As DNA, the CDR3 is TGTGCCATCAGTGAGGTCACACCGCCCTACGAGCAGTACTTC.

The V gene is TRBV5-1, the J gene TRBJ1-1; D perhaps matches TRBD1 (6 bases). Germline CDR1 is SGHRS and CDR2 is YFSETQ. CDR3 length equals 13 residues. V shed 0 bases and J shed 8 bases, with 11 bases lying between them. The CDR3 region is CASSLGTDREAFF. As DNA, the CDR3 is TGCGCCAGCAGCTTGGGAACCGACAGGGAAGCTTTCTTT.

The chain employs TRBV18 and TRBJ2-5; D is uncertain. V dropped 6 bases and J dropped 5 bases, with 13 bases sitting between them. Looked up from germline, CDR1 is KGHSH and CDR2 is LQKENI. This CDR3 is built from 13 residues. CDR3 sequence: CASSERRAETQYF. In nucleotides, the CDR3 is TGTGCCAGCTCCGAGAGAAGAGCGGAGACCCAGTACTTC.

The chain combines TRBV25-1 with TRBJ2-1, with TRBD2 as a possible D gene (6 bases). The V gene lost 1 base and the J gene lost 4 bases, with 14 bases spanning the gap. There are 16 residues in the CDR3. From germline, CDR1 is MGHDK and CDR2 SYGVNS. The CDR3 loop reads CASSEFGSGAYNEQFF. DNA for the CDR3: TGTGCCAGCAGTGAATTTGGTAGCGGTGCATACAATGAGCAGTTCTTC.

There are a few counts of this clone. The chain couples TRBV30 to TRBJ2-6, with TRBD2 as a possible D gene (6 bases). Per germline, CDR1 GTSNPN and CDR2 SVGIG (reference sequence). Trimming removed 1 base at V and 11 bases at J, with 9 bases between. The CDR3 is 12 residues long. CDR3 nucleotide sequence: TGTGCCTGGAGTGCGCGGGGTGACGTCCTGACTTTC. It yields the protein CAWSARGDVLTF.

The J gene is TRBJ1-4, the V gene TRBV28, with 9 positions matching TRBD1. J was trimmed by 3 bases and V by 5 bases; bases with no gene match: 4. Germline loops: CDR1 MDHEN, CDR2 SYDVKM. This CDR3 comprises 15 residues. In DNA form, the CDR3 reads TGTGCCAGCAGTCGAAGACAGGGGGCTAATGAAAAACTGTTTTTT. Translating gives CASSRRQGANEKLFF.

This clone appeared a single time. The chain has TRBV20-1 and TRBJ2-5; no reliable D call. With 6 bases removed from V and 2 bases from J, the gap between germline ends came to 7 bases. The CDR3 spans 11 residues. Germline assignment: CDR1 DFQATT and CDR2 SNEGSKA (reference sequence). CDR3 DNA sequence: TGCAGTGCCTTTCTTCAAGAGACCCAGTACTTC. Its protein product is CSAFLQETQYF.

The table lists this clone with a count of one. The chain links TRBV6-1 to TRBJ1-2; D may be TRBD1 (5 bases). Deletions cut 5 bases from V and 2 bases from J, with 9 bases between. The CDR3 is made up of 13 amino acids. CDR1 is MNHNS, CDR2 SASEGT, per germline. The DNA of the CDR3 is TGTGCCAGCAGTCCTCGACAGAACTATGGCTACACCTTC. Translating gives CASSPRQNYGYTF.

The CDR3 DNA reads TGCGCCAGCAGCTCCAGGGGGCGAGAGACTAATGAAAAACTGTTTTTT. Translated, it gives CASSSRGRETNEKLFF. The V call is TRBV5-1, the J call TRBJ1-4; the match to TRBD1 covers 8 bases. Germline CDR1 reads SGHRS; CDR2 reads YFSETQ. The CDR3 extends over 16 amino acids. After removal of 3 bases from V and 2 bases from J, the junction contained 6 bases not matched to a gene.

The rearrangement links TRBV25-1 to TRBJ2-3; 9 bases line up with TRBD2. CDR3 length equals 16 residues. The junction had 8 bases not matched to a gene; V was cut back by 3 bases and J by 4 bases. Germline assignment: CDR1 MGHDK and CDR2 SYGVNS. Here the CDR3 DNA reads TGTGCCAGCAGTGAGGGTCTAGCGGGAAGGGCAGATACGCAGTATTTT. Encoded protein: CASSEGLAGRADTQYF.

This clone was observed a single time. This rearrangement joins TRBV15 to TRBJ2-5; TRBD1 matches at 8 bases. Germline assignment: CDR1 LNHNV and CDR2 YYDKDF (reference sequence). The junction had 7 bases not matched to a gene; V was cut back by 0 bases and J by 1 base. This CDR3 has 17 amino acids. As DNA, the CDR3 is TGTGCCACCAGCAGAGATTTGGCAGGGGGCCGCCAAGAGACCCAGTACTTC. Protein sequence: CATSRDLAGGRQETQYF.

The V and J genes are TRBV19 and TRBJ1-5; 7 bases map to TRBD1. Germline V CDR1 and CDR2: LNHDA, SQIVND (reference sequence). The junction had 20 bases not matched to a gene; V was cut back by 3 bases and J by 0 bases. The CDR3 loop spans 21 amino acids. Here the CDR3 reads CASSIIFPGTAGQYSNQPQHF. In DNA form, the CDR3 reads TGTGCCAGTAGTATTATCTTCCCCGGGACAGCGGGCCAATATAGCAATCAGCCCCAGCATTTT.

J is TRBJ2-4 and V is TRBV7-2, with 8 bases matching TRBD1. J lost 3 bases, V lost 5 bases, and 12 bases had no gene match. Germline V gives CDR1 SGHTA, CDR2 FQGNSA. This CDR3 comprises 17 residues. CDR3 region: CASSPGGAGGNKNIQYF. The CDR3 DNA sequence: TGTGCCAGCAGCCCGGGTGGGGCAGGGGGCAACAAAAACATTCAGTACTTC.